The sequence of this T cell receptor (beta chain) was determined in a study of cytomegalovirus exposure and HLA in healthy donors. Study summary: Tens of millions of unique TCR sequences came from HLA-typed donors in an early release. Findings and limits, study-wide: For TCR beta chains, V- and J-gene trimming was later linked to a missense DCLRE1C variant.

Details on this clone: The antigen remains unidentified.

Per the germline V gene, CDR1 is SEHNR and CDR2 is FQNEAQ (reference sequence). V dropped 6 bases and J dropped 3 bases, with 18 bases sitting between them. The CDR3 runs to 16 residues. 13 Jbeta primers and 60 Vbeta primers were used for the PCR. Generated by immunoSEQ multiplex PCR, the TCRdb table keeps only in-frame clones and is missing some. The sample shows approximately 270,000 clones, 75% to 90% of them seen only once. The chain joins TRBV7-9 to TRBJ2-1, with D perhaps matching TRBD1 (6 bases). This TCR derives from a girl aged 2-10 years in good health and CMV-seronegative. The sequenced sample was PBMCs. The chain's CDR3 is CASRKSGHRLYNEQFF. Here the CDR3 DNA reads TGTGCCAGCAGAAAGTCGGGACATCGTCTCTACAATGAGCAGTTCTTC.